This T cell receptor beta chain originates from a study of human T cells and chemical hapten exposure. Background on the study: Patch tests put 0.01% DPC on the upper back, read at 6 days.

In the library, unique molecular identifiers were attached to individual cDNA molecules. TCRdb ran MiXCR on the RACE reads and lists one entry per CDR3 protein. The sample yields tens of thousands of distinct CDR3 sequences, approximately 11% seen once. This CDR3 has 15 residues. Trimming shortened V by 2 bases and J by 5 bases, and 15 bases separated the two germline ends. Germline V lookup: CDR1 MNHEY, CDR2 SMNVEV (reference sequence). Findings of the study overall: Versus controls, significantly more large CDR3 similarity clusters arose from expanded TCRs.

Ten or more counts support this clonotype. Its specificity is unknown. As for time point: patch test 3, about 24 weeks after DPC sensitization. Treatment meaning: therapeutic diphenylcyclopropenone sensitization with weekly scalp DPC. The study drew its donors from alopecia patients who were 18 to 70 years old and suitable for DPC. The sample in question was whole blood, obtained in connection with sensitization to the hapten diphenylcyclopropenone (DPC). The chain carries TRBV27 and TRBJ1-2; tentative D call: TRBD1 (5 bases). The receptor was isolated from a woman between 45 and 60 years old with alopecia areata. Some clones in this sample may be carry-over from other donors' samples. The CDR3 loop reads CASSLGIMGGYGYTF. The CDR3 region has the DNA TGTGCCAGCAGTTTAGGAATTATGGGGGGGTATGGCTACACCTTC.